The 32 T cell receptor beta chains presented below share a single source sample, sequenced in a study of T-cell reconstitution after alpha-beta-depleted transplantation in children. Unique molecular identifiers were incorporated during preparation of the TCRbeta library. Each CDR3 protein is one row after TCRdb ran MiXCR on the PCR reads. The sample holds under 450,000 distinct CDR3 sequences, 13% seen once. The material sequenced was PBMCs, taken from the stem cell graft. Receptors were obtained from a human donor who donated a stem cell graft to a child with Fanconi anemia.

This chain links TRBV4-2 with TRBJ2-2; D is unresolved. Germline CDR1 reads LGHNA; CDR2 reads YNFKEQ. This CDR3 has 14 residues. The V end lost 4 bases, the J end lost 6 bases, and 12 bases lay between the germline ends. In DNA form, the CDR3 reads TGTGCCAGCAGCCCTCCGGGTATCGCCGGGGAGCTGTTTTTT. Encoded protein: CASSPPGIAGELFF.

The CDR3 loop is CASRSGTSSSGANVLTF. In DNA form, the CDR3 reads TGTGCCAGCAGGAGCGGGACTTCTTCCTCTGGGGCCAACGTCCTGACTTTC. V is TRBV6-5 and J is TRBJ2-6; 7 bases line up with TRBD2. The V and J ends lost 6 bases and 0 bases, in that order; junction bases with no gene match: 8. Germline V gives CDR1 MNHEY, CDR2 SVGAGI. The CDR3 consists of 17 residues.

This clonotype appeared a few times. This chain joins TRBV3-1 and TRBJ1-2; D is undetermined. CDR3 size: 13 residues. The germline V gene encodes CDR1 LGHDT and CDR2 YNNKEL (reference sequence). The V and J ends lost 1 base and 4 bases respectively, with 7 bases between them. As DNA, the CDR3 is TGTGCCAGCAGCCAAGCGGCCCTCTATGGCTACACCTTC. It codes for CASSQAALYGYTF.

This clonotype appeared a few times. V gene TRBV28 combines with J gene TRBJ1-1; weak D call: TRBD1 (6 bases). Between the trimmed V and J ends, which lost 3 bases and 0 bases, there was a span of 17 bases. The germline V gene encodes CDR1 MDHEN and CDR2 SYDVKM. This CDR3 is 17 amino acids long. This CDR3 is CASSFPDSGQMNTEAFF. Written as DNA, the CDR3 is TGTGCCAGCAGTTTCCCCGACTCCGGACAGATGAACACTGAAGCTTTCTTT.

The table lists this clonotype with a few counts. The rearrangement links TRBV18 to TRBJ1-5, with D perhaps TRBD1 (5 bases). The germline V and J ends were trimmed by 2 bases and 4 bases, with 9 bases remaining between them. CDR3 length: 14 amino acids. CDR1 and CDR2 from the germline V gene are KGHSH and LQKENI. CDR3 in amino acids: CASSPTAGNQPQHF. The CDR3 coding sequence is TGTGCCAGCTCACCAACGGCAGGGAATCAGCCCCAGCATTTT.

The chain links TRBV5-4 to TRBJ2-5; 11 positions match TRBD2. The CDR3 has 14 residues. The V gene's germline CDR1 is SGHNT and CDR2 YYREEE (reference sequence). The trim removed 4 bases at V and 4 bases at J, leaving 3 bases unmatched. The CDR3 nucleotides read TGTGCCAGCAGCAACCTAGCGGGGGGAGAGACCCAGTACTTC. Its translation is CASSNLAGGETQYF.

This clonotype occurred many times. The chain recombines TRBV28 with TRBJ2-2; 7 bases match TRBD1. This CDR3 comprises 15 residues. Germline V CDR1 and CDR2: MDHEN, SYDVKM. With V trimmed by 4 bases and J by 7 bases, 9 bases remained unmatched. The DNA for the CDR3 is TGTGCCAGCAGTTCAACAGGGGCCCCTATCGGGGAGCTGTTTTTT. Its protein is CASSSTGAPIGELFF. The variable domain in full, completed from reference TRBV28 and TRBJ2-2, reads DVKVTQSSRYLVKRTGEKVFLECVQDMDHENMFWYRQDPGLGLRLIYFSYDVKMKEKGDIPEGYSVSREKKERFSLILESASTNQTSMYLCASSSTGAPIGELFFGEGSRLTVL.

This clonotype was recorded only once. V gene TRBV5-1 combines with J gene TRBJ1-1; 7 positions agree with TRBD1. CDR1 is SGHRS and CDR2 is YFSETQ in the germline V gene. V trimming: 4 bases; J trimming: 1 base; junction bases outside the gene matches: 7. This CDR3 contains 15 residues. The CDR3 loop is CASSRMDRTNTEAFF. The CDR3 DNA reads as TGCGCCAGCAGCCGTATGGACAGGACGAACACTGAAGCTTTCTTT.

CDR3 sequence reads: CASSFVEGTEAFF. DNA of the CDR3: TGTGCCAGCAGCTTTGTAGAGGGAACTGAAGCTTTCTTT. The rearrangement links TRBV7-9 to TRBJ1-1; D call uncertain. CDR3 size: 13 residues. Between the trimmed V and J ends, which lost 3 bases and 5 bases, there was a span of 10 bases. The germline V gene has CDR1 SEHNR and CDR2 FQNEAQ (reference sequence).

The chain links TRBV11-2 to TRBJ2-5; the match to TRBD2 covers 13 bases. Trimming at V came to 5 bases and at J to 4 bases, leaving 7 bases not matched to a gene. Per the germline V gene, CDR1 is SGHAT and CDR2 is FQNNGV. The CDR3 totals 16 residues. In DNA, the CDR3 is TGTGCCAGCAGCCCCTCTACTAGCGGGGGGGGAGAGACCCAGTACTTC. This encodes CASSPSTSGGGETQYF.

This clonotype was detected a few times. The DNA for the CDR3 is TGCAGCGTTGACCGAGGGGATTACACTGAAGCTTTCTTT. Translating it yields CSVDRGDYTEAFF. The V call is TRBV29-1, the J call TRBJ1-1; tentatively, D is TRBD1 (5 bases). The germline V and J ends were trimmed by 3 bases and 3 bases, with 11 bases remaining between them. Germline-derived CDR1 and CDR2 are SQVTM and ANQGSEA. CDR3 length equals 13 residues.

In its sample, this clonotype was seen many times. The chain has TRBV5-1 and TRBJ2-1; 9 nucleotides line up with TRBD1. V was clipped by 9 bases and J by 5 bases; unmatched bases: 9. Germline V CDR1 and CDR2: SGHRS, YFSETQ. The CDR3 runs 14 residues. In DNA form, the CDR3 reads TGCGCCACCAAGGCCGGGACAGGGAACAATGAGCAGTTCTTC. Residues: CATKAGTGNNEQFF.

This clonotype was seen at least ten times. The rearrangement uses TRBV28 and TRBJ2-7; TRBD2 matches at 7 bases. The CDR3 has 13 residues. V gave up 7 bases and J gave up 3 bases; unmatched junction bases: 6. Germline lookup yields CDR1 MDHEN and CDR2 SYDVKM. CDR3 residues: CASKKRGYYEQYV. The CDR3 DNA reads TGTGCCAGCAAGAAGCGGGGATACTACGAGCAGTACGTC.

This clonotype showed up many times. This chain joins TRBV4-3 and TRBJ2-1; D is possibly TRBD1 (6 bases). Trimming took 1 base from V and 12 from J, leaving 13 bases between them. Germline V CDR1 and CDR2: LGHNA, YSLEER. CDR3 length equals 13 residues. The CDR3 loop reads CASSQALTGLQFF. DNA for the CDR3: TGCGCCAGCAGCCAAGCGTTAACAGGGTTGCAGTTCTTC.

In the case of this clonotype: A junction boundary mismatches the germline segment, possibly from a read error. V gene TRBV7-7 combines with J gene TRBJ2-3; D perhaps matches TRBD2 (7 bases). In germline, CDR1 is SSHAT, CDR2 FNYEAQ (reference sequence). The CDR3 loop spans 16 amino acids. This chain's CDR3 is CASSLGSRGAPDTQYF. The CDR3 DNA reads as TGTGCTAGCAGCTTAGGTTCCCGGGGGGCTCCAGATACGCAGTATTTT. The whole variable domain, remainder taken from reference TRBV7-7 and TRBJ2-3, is GAGVSQSPRYKVTKRGQDVTLRCDPISSHATLYWYQQALGQGPEFLTYFNYEAQPDKSGLPSDRFSAERPEGSISTLTIQRTEQRDSAMYRCASSLGSRGAPDTQYFGPGTRLTVL.

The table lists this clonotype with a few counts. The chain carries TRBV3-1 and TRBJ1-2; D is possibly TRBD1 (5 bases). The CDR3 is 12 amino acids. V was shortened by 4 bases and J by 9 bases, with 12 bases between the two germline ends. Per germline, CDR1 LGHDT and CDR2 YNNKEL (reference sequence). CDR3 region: CASSPPGGSYTF. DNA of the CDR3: TGTGCCAGCAGCCCCCCGGGGGGGAGCTACACCTTC.

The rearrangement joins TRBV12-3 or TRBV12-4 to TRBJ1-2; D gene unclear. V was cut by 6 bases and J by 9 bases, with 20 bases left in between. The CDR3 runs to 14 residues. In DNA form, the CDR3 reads TGTGCCAGCAGCTTTACGGACGGACTCGGGCGCTACACCTTC. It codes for CASSFTDGLGRYTF.

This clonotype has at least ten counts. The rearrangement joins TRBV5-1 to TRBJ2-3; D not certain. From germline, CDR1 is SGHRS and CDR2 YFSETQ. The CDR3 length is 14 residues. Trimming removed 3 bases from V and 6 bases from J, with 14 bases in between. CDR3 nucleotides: TGCGCCAGCAGCTCCTCAGGTGCTACGGATACGCAGTATTTT. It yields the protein CASSSSGATDTQYF. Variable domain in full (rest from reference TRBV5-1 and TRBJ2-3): KAGVTQTPRYLIKTRGQQVTLSCSPISGHRSVSWYQQTPGQGLQFLFEYFSETQRNKGNFPGRFSGRQFSNSRSEMNVSTLELGDSALYLCASSSSGATDTQYFGPGTRLTVL.

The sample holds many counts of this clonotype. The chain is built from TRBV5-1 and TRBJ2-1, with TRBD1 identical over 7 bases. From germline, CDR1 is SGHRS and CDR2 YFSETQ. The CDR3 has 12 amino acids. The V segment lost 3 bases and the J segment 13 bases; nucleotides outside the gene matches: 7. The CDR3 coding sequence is TGCGCCAGCAGCTCTTCCCGACAGGGCCAGTTCTTC. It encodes CASSSSRQGQFF.

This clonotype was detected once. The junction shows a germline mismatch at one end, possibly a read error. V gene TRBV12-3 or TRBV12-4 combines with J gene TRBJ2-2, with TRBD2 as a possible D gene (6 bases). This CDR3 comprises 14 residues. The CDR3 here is CASIERTNTGGLFF. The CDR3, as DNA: TGTGCCAGCATCGAGAGAACGAACACCGGGGGGCTGTTTTTT.

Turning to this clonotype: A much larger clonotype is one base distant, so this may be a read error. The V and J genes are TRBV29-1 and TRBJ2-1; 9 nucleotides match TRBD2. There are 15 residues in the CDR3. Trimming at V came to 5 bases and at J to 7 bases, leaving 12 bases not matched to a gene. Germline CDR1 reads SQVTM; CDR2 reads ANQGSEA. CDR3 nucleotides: TGCAGCGTTACCACTAGACCTACTAGCGGGAATGAGCAGTTCTTC. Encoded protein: CSVTTRPTSGNEQFF.

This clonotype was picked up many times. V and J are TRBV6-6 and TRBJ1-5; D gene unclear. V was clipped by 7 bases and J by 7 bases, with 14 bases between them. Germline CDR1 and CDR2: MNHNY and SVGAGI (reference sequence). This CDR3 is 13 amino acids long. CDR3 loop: CASTESDWQPQHF. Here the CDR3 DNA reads TGTGCCAGCACGGAGTCAGATTGGCAGCCCCAGCATTTT.

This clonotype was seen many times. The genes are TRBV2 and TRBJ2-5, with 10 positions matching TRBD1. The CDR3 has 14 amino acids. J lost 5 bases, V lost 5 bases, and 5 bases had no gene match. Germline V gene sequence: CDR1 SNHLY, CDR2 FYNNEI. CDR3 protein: CASSTWGQGETQYF. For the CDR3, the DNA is TGTGCCAGCAGTACGTGGGGACAGGGGGAGACCCAGTACTTC.

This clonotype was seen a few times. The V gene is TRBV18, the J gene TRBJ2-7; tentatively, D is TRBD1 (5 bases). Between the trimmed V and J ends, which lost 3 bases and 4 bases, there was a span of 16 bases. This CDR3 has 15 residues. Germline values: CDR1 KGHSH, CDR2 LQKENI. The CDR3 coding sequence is TGTGCCAGCTCACCCCCCGGTTCAGCAGGGTACGAGCAGTACGTC. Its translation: CASSPPGSAGYEQYV.

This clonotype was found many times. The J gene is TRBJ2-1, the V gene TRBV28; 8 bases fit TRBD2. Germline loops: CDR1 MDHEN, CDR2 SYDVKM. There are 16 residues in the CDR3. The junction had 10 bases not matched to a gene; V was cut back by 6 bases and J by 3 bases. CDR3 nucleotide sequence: TGTGCCAGCAGCTCACCGGGACTAGGGGTCTACAATGAGCAGTTCTTC. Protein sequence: CASSSPGLGVYNEQFF.

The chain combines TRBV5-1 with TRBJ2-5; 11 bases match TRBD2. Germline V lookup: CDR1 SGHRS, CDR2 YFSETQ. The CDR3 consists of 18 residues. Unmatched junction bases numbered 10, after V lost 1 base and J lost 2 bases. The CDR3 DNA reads TGCGCCAGCAGCTTGACAGCTAGCGGGGGGCCCTTACAAGAGACCCAGTACTTC. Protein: CASSLTASGGPLQETQYF.

Written as DNA, the CDR3 is TGTGCCAGCAGTCTGACAGGGCTTAATAGGGGACAGCCCCAGCATTTT. Translated, it gives CASSLTGLNRGQPQHF. The V gene is TRBV27, the J gene TRBJ1-5; 7 nucleotides match TRBD1. The CDR3 is 16 residues long. From germline, CDR1 is MNHEY and CDR2 SMNVEV (reference sequence). After removal of 5 bases from V and 7 bases from J, the junction contained 14 bases not matched to a gene.

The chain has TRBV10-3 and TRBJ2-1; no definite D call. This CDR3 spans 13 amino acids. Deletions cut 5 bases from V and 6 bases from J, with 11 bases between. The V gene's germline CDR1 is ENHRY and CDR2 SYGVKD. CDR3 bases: TGTGCCATCAGTTCGGGCGAGTTCAATGAGCAGTTCTTC. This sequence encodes CAISSGEFNEQFF.

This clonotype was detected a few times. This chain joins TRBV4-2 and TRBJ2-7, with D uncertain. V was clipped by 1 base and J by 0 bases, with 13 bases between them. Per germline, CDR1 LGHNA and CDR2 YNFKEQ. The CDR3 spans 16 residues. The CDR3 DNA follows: TGTGCCAGCAGCCAAGCCCCGGATTCGGCCTCCTACGAGCAGTACTTC. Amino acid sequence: CASSQAPDSASYEQYF.

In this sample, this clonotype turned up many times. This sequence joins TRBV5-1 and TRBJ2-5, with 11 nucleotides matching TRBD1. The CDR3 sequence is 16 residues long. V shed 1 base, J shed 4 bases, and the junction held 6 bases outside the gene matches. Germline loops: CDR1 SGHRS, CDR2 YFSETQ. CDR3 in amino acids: CASSLMGTGGRETQYF. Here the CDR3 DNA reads TGCGCCAGCAGCTTGATGGGGACAGGGGGACGAGAGACCCAGTACTTC.

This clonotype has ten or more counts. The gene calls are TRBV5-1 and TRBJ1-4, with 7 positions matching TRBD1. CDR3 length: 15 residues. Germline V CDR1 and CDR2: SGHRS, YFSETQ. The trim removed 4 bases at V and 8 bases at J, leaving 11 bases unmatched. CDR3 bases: TGCGCCAGCAGCAGAAAAGAGGGGGCTGGGGAAAAACTGTTTTTT. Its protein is CASSRKEGAGEKLFF.

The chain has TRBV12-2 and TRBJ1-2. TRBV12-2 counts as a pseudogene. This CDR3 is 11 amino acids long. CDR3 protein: CASPLGYGYTF. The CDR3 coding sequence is TGTGCAAGTCCCCTTGGGTATGGCTACACCTTC.